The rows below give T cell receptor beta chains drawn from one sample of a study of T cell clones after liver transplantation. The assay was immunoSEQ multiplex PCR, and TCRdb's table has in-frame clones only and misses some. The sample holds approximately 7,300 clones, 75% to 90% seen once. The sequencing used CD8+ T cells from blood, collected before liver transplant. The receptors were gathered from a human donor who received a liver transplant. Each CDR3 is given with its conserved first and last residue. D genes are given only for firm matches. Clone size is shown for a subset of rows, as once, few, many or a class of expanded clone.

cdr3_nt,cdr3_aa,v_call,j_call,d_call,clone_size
TGTGCCAGCAGTTCTCCCTCCTACGAGCAGTACTTC,CASSSPSYEQYF,TRBV27,TRBJ2-7,.,few
TGTGCCAGCAGCGTAGAACAGGCGAGTAGGGAGCAGTACTTC,CASSVEQASREQYF,TRBV9,TRBJ2-7,.,medium-sized
TGTGCCAGTAGTATATTGTCGACCGGGGAGCTGTTTTTT,CASSILSTGELFF,TRBV19,TRBJ2-2,.,.
TGTGCCAGCAGTTACCTCCCGGGAGCCGAGCAGTACTTC,CASSYLPGAEQYF,TRBV6-5,TRBJ2-7,.,.
TGCGCCAGCAGTGCCAGGGGACAAGAGACCCAGTACTTC,CASSARGQETQYF,TRBV10-1,TRBJ2-5,.,.
TGTGCCAGCAGCTTGGAACGGAATGAGCAGTTCTTC,CASSLERNEQFF,TRBV5-8,TRBJ2-1,.,.
TGTGCCAGCAGTTTAGGGGCGGGGCTTAATGAAAAACTGTTTTTT,CASSLGAGLNEKLFF,TRBV28,TRBJ1-4,.,.
TGTGCCAGCAGGGATAGCGGGGATACTTACAATGAGCAGTTCTTC,CASRDSGDTYNEQFF,TRBV6-4,TRBJ2-1,TRBD2,.
TGTGCCAGCGAATACGGACAGGAAGCTTTCTTT,CASEYGQEAFF,TRBV11-2,TRBJ1-1,.,.
TGTGCCAGCAGCTTGAGAGGTGCGTGCTACACCGGGGAGCTGTTTTTT,CASSLRGACYTGELFF,TRBV7-4,TRBJ2-2,.,.
TGTGCCAGCAGCTCGGGACTATCCCCCACAGATACGCAGTATTTT,CASSSGLSPTDTQYF,TRBV9,TRBJ2-3,TRBD2,.
TGTGCCAGCAGTCGCCCCACAGGGTATGGCTACACCTTC,CASSRPTGYGYTF,TRBV27,TRBJ1-2,.,.
TGTGCCTGGAGTAGACTCCCCACCGGGGAGCTGTTTTTT,CAWSRLPTGELFF,TRBV30,TRBJ2-2,.,once
TGTGCCAGCAGCTTACTCTTTGGCTACACCTTC,CASSLLFGYTF,TRBV11-2,TRBJ1-2,.,once
TGTGCCAGCAGCGTCGGGGGGGCCTATGAGCAGTTCTTC,CASSVGGAYEQFF,TRBV11-3,TRBJ2-1,TRBD2,.
TGTGCCAGCCACAACGGACAGGGTTTCTACGAGCAGTACTTC,CASHNGQGFYEQYF,TRBV6-5,TRBJ2-7,TRBD1,.
TGTGCCAGCAGCTTGGTAGCGGGAGGATACAATGAGCAGTTCTTC,CASSLVAGGYNEQFF,TRBV7-6,TRBJ2-1,TRBD2,.
TGTGCCAGCAGCTTAGGGACAGGTTTCTCCTACAATGAGCAGTTCTTC,CASSLGTGFSYNEQFF,TRBV7-9,TRBJ2-1,TRBD1,few
TGTGCCAGTAGTATAGCCCTCAGGGATCCTGGAAACACCATATATTTT,CASSIALRDPGNTIYF,TRBV19,TRBJ1-3,.,once
TGTGCCACCGAGACAGGGTCCCTGTCGGATACGCAGTATTTT,CATETGSLSDTQYF,TRBV28,TRBJ2-3,TRBD1,.
TGTGCCAGCAGTGAGAGGGAGAACACTGAAGCTTTCTTT,CASSERENTEAFF,TRBV6-1,TRBJ1-1,.,once
TGTGCCATCAGTGACCCCGACAGGGGGCAATCAGATACGCAGTATTTT,CAISDPDRGQSDTQYF,TRBV10-3,TRBJ2-3,TRBD1,.
TGTGCCAGCAGTGAACACGTGGACATTGGCACAGATACGCAGTATTTT,CASSEHVDIGTDTQYF,TRBV6-1,TRBJ2-3,.,.
TGTGCCAGTATGACAGGGAACACTGAAGCTTTCTTT,CASMTGNTEAFF,TRBV19,TRBJ1-1,.,.
TGTGCCAGCAGCTCTAATGGGGGGGAAGGCTACACCTTC,CASSSNGGEGYTF,TRBV7-3,TRBJ1-2,.,.
TGTGCCAGCAAAAGGACAGGGGCCCTCCAAGAGACCCAGTACTTC,CASKRTGALQETQYF,TRBV2,TRBJ2-5,TRBD1,.
TGTGCCAGCAGCTTCATAAAGAGACAGGGGATCACTACGGGCAATGAGCAGTTCTTC,CASSFIKRQGITTGNEQFF,TRBV13,TRBJ2-1,TRBD1,.
TGTGCCAGCAGTGACATCGGACCGGGACAGGGTAATTCACCCCTCCACTTT,CASSDIGPGQGNSPLHF,TRBV6-1,TRBJ1-6,TRBD1,.
TGTGCCAGCAGACTTAAAACAGGGGGCCATTCACCCCTCCACTTT,CASRLKTGGHSPLHF,TRBV6-5,TRBJ1-6,TRBD1,few
TGTGCCAGCACCTCAGCGGGGGAAGTCGACGAGCAGTACTTC,CASTSAGEVDEQYF,TRBV28,TRBJ2-7,TRBD2,.
TGTGCCAGCAGCCCGGGACTAGCGGTGGGTGAGACCCAGTACTTC,CASSPGLAVGETQYF,TRBV7-3,TRBJ2-5,TRBD2,.
TGTGCCACCGGGACAGACACCGGGGAGCTGTTTTTT,CATGTDTGELFF,TRBV7-8,TRBJ2-2,TRBD1,.
TGTGCCAGCAGTGAAGGGACAGGCAATCAGCCCCAGCATTTT,CASSEGTGNQPQHF,TRBV6-1,TRBJ1-5,.,medium-sized
TGCGCCAGCAGTTCAAACTATGGCTACACCTTC,CASSSNYGYTF,TRBV4-1,TRBJ1-2,.,once
TGTGCCAGCAGCTTAACTGGCGGAAAGTCGTACAATGAGCAGTTCTTC,CASSLTGGKSYNEQFF,TRBV7-3,TRBJ2-1,.,.
TGCGCCAGCAGCCGGACCGGGACAGGGGGCTATGGCTACACCTTC,CASSRTGTGGYGYTF,TRBV5-1,TRBJ1-2,TRBD1,.
TGTGCCAGCAGCCTCCGGGACAGGGCCTACGAGCAGTACTTC,CASSLRDRAYEQYF,TRBV27,TRBJ2-7,TRBD1,.
TGTGCCAGCAGCCCAGGGGGGACAAGGTCCTACAATGAGCAGTTCTTC,CASSPGGTRSYNEQFF,TRBV9,TRBJ2-1,.,.
TGTGCCAGCAGCCAAGAGGGGAGGGCTAGCTCCTACAATGAGCAGTTCTTC,CASSQEGRASSYNEQFF,TRBV4-2,TRBJ2-1,TRBD2,.
TGCGCCAGCAGCCAAACAACAGGGGGAGGCTATGGCTACACCTTC,CASSQTTGGGYGYTF,TRBV4-1,TRBJ1-2,TRBD1,.
TGTGCCAGCAGTGAAGGGGGGGGACAGGGAGACTCTGGAAACACCATATATTTT,CASSEGGGQGDSGNTIYF,TRBV2,TRBJ1-3,TRBD1,.
TGTGCCAGTAGCAAAGAGGGCGCGAGAACTGAAGCTTTCTTT,CASSKEGARTEAFF,TRBV19,TRBJ1-1,.,.
TGTGCCAGTAGTATTGTGGCAGGGGGTAGCTGGGAGCTGTTTTTT,CASSIVAGGSWELFF,TRBV19,TRBJ2-2,TRBD1,.
TGCGCCAGCAGCTCCGTTCCGGGACAGCTCTATGGCTACACCTTC,CASSSVPGQLYGYTF,TRBV5-1,TRBJ1-2,TRBD1,.
TGTGCCAGCAGTTTAGTTGGGACAGGGGGCATGAGCAATCAGCCCCAGCATTTT,CASSLVGTGGMSNQPQHF,TRBV27,TRBJ1-5,TRBD1,.
TGTGCCAGCAGCCAGGATCTCGGGGGGGGAGAGACCCAGTACTTC,CASSQDLGGGETQYF,TRBV4-2,TRBJ2-5,TRBD2,.
TGTGCCAGCAGCCTAGGGGACAGGGGGTGGTCAGATACGCAGTATTTT,CASSLGDRGWSDTQYF,TRBV14,TRBJ2-3,TRBD1,few
TGTGCCACCAGGTCAGCAGGGGGCGCGAGGGAGCAGTACTTC,CATRSAGGAREQYF,TRBV27,TRBJ2-7,TRBD1,.
TGTGCCAGCAGCCCTCATCTGACAGACGAGCAGTACTTC,CASSPHLTDEQYF,TRBV11-2,TRBJ2-7,.,.
TGTGCCAGCAGTTTAAAAGGCAGGGAGGACTATGGCTACACCTTC,CASSLKGREDYGYTF,TRBV27,TRBJ1-2,.,.
TGTGCCAGCAGCGGACGGACAGGGGGTAACCCTACTAGCACAGATACGCAGTATTTT,CASSGRTGGNPTSTDTQYF,TRBV11-2,TRBJ2-3,TRBD1,few
TGTGCCAGCAGCTTAAGCACAGGGGACACTGAAGCTTTCTTT,CASSLSTGDTEAFF,TRBV7-2,TRBJ1-1,TRBD1,.
TGTGCCAGCAGGGCAGGGGAGAGCTCCTATAATTCACCCCTCCACTTT,CASRAGESSYNSPLHF,TRBV28,TRBJ1-6,.,.
TGTGCCAGCAGCCTCATACAGGGGACTACCGGGGAGCTGTTTTTT,CASSLIQGTTGELFF,TRBV11-2,TRBJ2-2,.,.
TGTGCCAGCACCTCACTGACAGGGGGCTTAAGGGAGCAGTACTTC,CASTSLTGGLREQYF,TRBV6-5,TRBJ2-5,TRBD1,.
TGTGCCAGCAGCTTAGCAGGGGGCGATGGCTACACCTTC,CASSLAGGDGYTF,TRBV7-9,TRBJ1-2,TRBD1,.
TGTGCCAGCAGCCCTTGGACTAGCGGGGGCTCCTACAATGAGCAGTTCTTC,CASSPWTSGGSYNEQFF,TRBV7-6,TRBJ2-1,TRBD2,.
TGTGCCAGCAGCGGGGGGGACTCAGCCTACGAGCAGTACTTC,CASSGGDSAYEQYF,TRBV5-6,TRBJ2-7,TRBD2,.